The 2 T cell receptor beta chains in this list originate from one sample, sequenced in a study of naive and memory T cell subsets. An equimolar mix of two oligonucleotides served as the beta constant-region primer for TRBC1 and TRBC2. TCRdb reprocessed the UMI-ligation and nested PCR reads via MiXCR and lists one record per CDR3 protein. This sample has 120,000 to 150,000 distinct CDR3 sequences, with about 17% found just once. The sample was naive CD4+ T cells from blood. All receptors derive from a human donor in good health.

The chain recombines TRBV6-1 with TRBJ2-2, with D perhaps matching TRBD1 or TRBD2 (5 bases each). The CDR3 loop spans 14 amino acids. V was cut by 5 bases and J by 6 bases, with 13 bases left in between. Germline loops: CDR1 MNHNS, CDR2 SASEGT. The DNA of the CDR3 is TGTGCCAGCAGTAGCCAGGGAGTCGCCGGGGAGCTGTTTTTT. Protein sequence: CASSSQGVAGELFF.

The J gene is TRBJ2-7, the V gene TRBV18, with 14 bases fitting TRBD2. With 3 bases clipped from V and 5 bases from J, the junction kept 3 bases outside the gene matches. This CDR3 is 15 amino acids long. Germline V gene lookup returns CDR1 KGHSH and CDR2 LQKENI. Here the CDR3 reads CASSPGLAGVHEQYF. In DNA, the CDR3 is TGTGCCAGCTCACCGGGACTAGCGGGAGTTCACGAGCAGTACTTC.